A selection of T cell receptor beta chains follows, all from one sample in a study of cytotoxic CD8 clonotypes in ibrutinib-treated CLL. Repertoires were generated with immunoSEQ multiplex PCR, while TCRdb's copy carries only in-frame clones and drops some. Altogether tens of thousands of clones are present, 55% to 70% being singletons, with the ten largest covering 54%. The sample in question was PBMCs, obtained after 24 months of ibrutinib treatment. Receptors were obtained from a human donor with chronic lymphocytic leukemia. The CDR3 runs from the conserved cysteine through the conserved F or W. D genes are given only for firm matches. Only some rows state a clone size, as once, few, many or a class for expanded clones.

V gene: TRBV15; J gene: TRBJ2-2; D gene: .; CDR3 length: 16; clone size: .; CDR3 protein: CATSSNFGGGTGELFF; CDR3 DNA: TGTGCCACCAGCAGCAATTTCGGGGGTGGCACCGGGGAGCTGTTTTTT
V gene: TRBV6-5; J gene: TRBJ2-5; D gene: .; CDR3 length: 14; clone size: .; CDR3 protein: CASSRGWGAETQYF; CDR3 DNA: TGTGCCAGCAGCCGTGGCTGGGGTGCAGAGACCCAGTACTTC
V gene: TRBV6-6; J gene: TRBJ1-3; D gene: TRBD1; CDR3 length: 16; clone size: .; CDR3 protein: CASSQPDRDSGNTIYF; CDR3 DNA: TGTGCCAGCAGTCAGCCGGACAGGGACTCTGGAAACACCATATATTTT
V gene: TRBV10-2; J gene: TRBJ2-5; D gene: .; CDR3 length: 13; clone size: .; CDR3 protein: CASSATSQETQYF; CDR3 DNA: TGCGCCAGCAGTGCCACATCCCAAGAGACCCAGTACTTC
V gene: TRBV6-5; J gene: TRBJ1-5; D gene: .; CDR3 length: 12; clone size: .; CDR3 protein: CASRQSNQPQHF; CDR3 DNA: TGTGCCAGTAGACAGAGCAATCAGCCCCAGCATTTT
V gene: TRBV19; J gene: TRBJ1-5; D gene: .; CDR3 length: 17; clone size: once; CDR3 protein: CASSILRAGVSRQPQHF; CDR3 DNA: TGTGCCAGTAGTATACTACGAGCAGGGGTGTCCCGTCAGCCCCAGCATTTT
V gene: TRBV2; J gene: TRBJ2-1; D gene: TRBD1; CDR3 length: 13; clone size: .; CDR3 protein: CASSETGGREQFF; CDR3 DNA: TGTGCCAGCAGTGAAACAGGGGGGCGGGAGCAGTTCTTC
V gene: TRBV10-3; J gene: TRBJ2-7; D gene: .; CDR3 length: 14; clone size: .; CDR3 protein: CATKREGLSYEQYF; CDR3 DNA: TGTGCCACCAAACGCGAGGGCCTCTCCTACGAGCAGTACTTC
V gene: TRBV28; J gene: TRBJ2-5; D gene: .; CDR3 length: 14; clone size: .; CDR3 protein: CASSSIGIQETQYF; CDR3 DNA: TGTGCCAGCAGCTCAATCGGGATACAAGAGACCCAGTACTTC
V gene: TRBV2; J gene: TRBJ1-1; D gene: .; CDR3 length: 15; clone size: .; CDR3 protein: CASSPLSAFGTEAFF; CDR3 DNA: TGTGCCAGCAGTCCCCTTAGTGCTTTCGGCACTGAAGCTTTCTTT
V gene: TRBV4-1; J gene: TRBJ2-3; D gene: .; CDR3 length: 14; clone size: .; CDR3 protein: CASSSPSGTDTQYF; CDR3 DNA: TGCGCCAGCAGCTCCCCGTCAGGCACAGATACGCAGTATTTT
V gene: TRBV6-5; J gene: TRBJ1-2; D gene: TRBD1; CDR3 length: 14; clone size: .; CDR3 protein: CASSRDRVLDGYTF; CDR3 DNA: TGTGCCAGCAGTCGGGACAGGGTTTTGGATGGCTACACCTTC
V gene: TRBV2; J gene: TRBJ1-2; D gene: TRBD1; CDR3 length: 14; clone size: .; CDR3 protein: CASSGSWTGGGYTF; CDR3 DNA: TGTGCCAGCAGTGGGTCATGGACAGGGGGTGGCTACACCTTC
V gene: TRBV6-1; J gene: TRBJ2-7; D gene: TRBD1; CDR3 length: 15; clone size: .; CDR3 protein: CASSVDRGASYEQYF; CDR3 DNA: TGTGCCAGCAGTGTGGACAGGGGGGCCTCCTACGAGCAGTACTTC
V gene: TRBV30; J gene: TRBJ2-7; D gene: .; CDR3 length: 13; clone size: once; CDR3 protein: CAWSVGGLSEQYF; CDR3 DNA: TGTGCCTGGAGTGTAGGGGGACTCTCCGAGCAGTACTTC
V gene: TRBV7-9; J gene: TRBJ2-7; D gene: .; CDR3 length: 14; clone size: few; CDR3 protein: CASSLVGGGDEQYF; CDR3 DNA: TGTGCCAGCAGCTTAGTAGGGGGAGGCGACGAGCAGTACTTC
V gene: TRBV7-9; J gene: TRBJ1-1; D gene: .; CDR3 length: 14; clone size: many; CDR3 protein: CASSFIGTPLGAFF; CDR3 DNA: TGTGCCAGCAGCTTCATCGGGACCCCTCTTGGAGCTTTCTTT
V gene: TRBV2; J gene: TRBJ1-5; D gene: .; CDR3 length: 13; clone size: .; CDR3 protein: CASSDARVQPQHF; CDR3 DNA: TGTGCCAGCAGTGATGCCAGGGTTCAGCCCCAGCATTTT
V gene: TRBV29-1; J gene: TRBJ2-3; D gene: TRBD2; CDR3 length: 16; clone size: few; CDR3 protein: CSVEVDSGGAMDTQYF; CDR3 DNA: TGCAGCGTTGAAGTTGATAGCGGGGGGGCCATGGATACGCAGTATTTT
V gene: TRBV12-5; J gene: TRBJ1-6; D gene: .; CDR3 length: 18; clone size: few; CDR3 protein: CASGPLGGGLLDNSPLHF; CDR3 DNA: TGTGCTAGTGGCCCCCTTGGGGGCGGTTTGTTGGACAATTCACCCCTCCACTTT
V gene: TRBV7-8; J gene: TRBJ1-2; D gene: TRBD1; CDR3 length: 15; clone size: .; CDR3 protein: CASSSTGAKSHGYTF; CDR3 DNA: TGTGCCAGCAGCTCCACAGGGGCGAAGTCCCATGGCTACACCTTC
V gene: TRBV11-1; J gene: TRBJ1-1; D gene: .; CDR3 length: 17; clone size: .; CDR3 protein: CASSPPHEQVPNTEAFF; CDR3 DNA: TGTGCCAGCAGCCCGCCCCATGAACAGGTACCCAACACTGAAGCTTTCTTT
V gene: TRBV6-5; J gene: TRBJ2-7; D gene: .; CDR3 length: 13; clone size: few; CDR3 protein: CASSSTPTYEQYF; CDR3 DNA: TGTGCCAGCAGCTCGACACCCACCTACGAGCAGTACTTC
V gene: TRBV19; J gene: TRBJ2-1; D gene: .; CDR3 length: 15; clone size: few; CDR3 protein: CASSPGPSSYNEQFF; CDR3 DNA: TGTGCCAGTAGCCCGGGGCCCAGCTCCTACAATGAGCAGTTCTTC
V gene: TRBV11-2; J gene: TRBJ2-1; D gene: .; CDR3 length: 13; clone size: .; CDR3 protein: CASSPGALNEQFF; CDR3 DNA: TGTGCCAGCAGCCCGGGGGCCTTAAATGAGCAGTTCTTC
V gene: TRBV29-1; J gene: TRBJ2-1; D gene: TRBD2; CDR3 length: 14; clone size: few; CDR3 protein: CSVVTGLAGESEFF; CDR3 DNA: TGCAGCGTTGTGACGGGACTAGCGGGGGAGTCTGAGTTCTTC
V gene: TRBV6-1; J gene: TRBJ1-3; D gene: .; CDR3 length: 14; clone size: .; CDR3 protein: CASSEGSTGNTIYF; CDR3 DNA: TGTGCCAGCAGTGAAGGATCCACCGGAAACACCATATATTTT
V gene: TRBV28; J gene: TRBJ1-4; D gene: .; CDR3 length: 17; clone size: .; CDR3 protein: CASNSVLRVSLHEKLFF; CDR3 DNA: TGTGCCAGCAATTCCGTCCTTAGGGTCTCATTGCATGAAAAACTGTTTTTT
V gene: TRBV27; J gene: TRBJ2-5; D gene: .; CDR3 length: 14; clone size: .; CDR3 protein: CASSLAGSQETQYF; CDR3 DNA: TGTGCCAGCAGTTTAGCGGGGAGCCAAGAGACCCAGTACTTC
V gene: TRBV30; J gene: TRBJ1-2; D gene: TRBD1; CDR3 length: 14; clone size: .; CDR3 protein: CAWSFGTGEGGYTF; CDR3 DNA: TGTGCCTGGAGTTTCGGGACAGGGGAGGGTGGCTACACCTTC
V gene: TRBV29-1; J gene: TRBJ1-1; D gene: TRBD1; CDR3 length: 12; clone size: .; CDR3 protein: CSVRTGDAEAFF; CDR3 DNA: TGCAGCGTTCGGACAGGGGACGCTGAAGCTTTCTTT
V gene: TRBV28; J gene: TRBJ1-6; D gene: TRBD1; CDR3 length: 15; clone size: .; CDR3 protein: CASSLDRPYNSPLHF; CDR3 DNA: TGTGCCAGCAGTTTGGACAGGCCGTATAATTCACCCCTCCACTTT
V gene: TRBV5-1; J gene: TRBJ2-3; D gene: .; CDR3 length: 16; clone size: few; CDR3 protein: CASSGPRDIRTDTQYF; CDR3 DNA: TGCGCCAGCAGCGGGCCCCGGGACATTCGCACAGATACGCAGTATTTT
V gene: TRBV7-9; J gene: TRBJ2-2; D gene: .; CDR3 length: 19; clone size: .; CDR3 protein: CASSLARSYVGGNTGELFF; CDR3 DNA: TGTGCCAGCAGCTTAGCGCGATCCTACGTGGGGGGTAACACCGGGGAGCTGTTTTTT
V gene: TRBV7-9; J gene: TRBJ2-5; D gene: TRBD1; CDR3 length: 15; clone size: .; CDR3 protein: CASSTHRGNQETQYF; CDR3 DNA: TGTGCCAGCAGCACCCACAGGGGGAACCAAGAGACCCAGTACTTC
V gene: TRBV29-1; J gene: TRBJ1-5; D gene: .; CDR3 length: 13; clone size: .; CDR3 protein: CSVVPIPGQPQHF; CDR3 DNA: TGCAGCGTTGTCCCCATCCCCGGTCAGCCCCAGCATTTT
V gene: TRBV6-4; J gene: TRBJ1-2; D gene: .; CDR3 length: 13; clone size: .; CDR3 protein: CASRPNPGYGYTF; CDR3 DNA: TGTGCCAGCAGACCTAACCCGGGCTATGGCTACACCTTC
V gene: TRBV7-6; J gene: TRBJ1-4; D gene: .; CDR3 length: 15; clone size: .; CDR3 protein: CASSPRRVANEKLFF; CDR3 DNA: TGTGCCAGCAGCCCCCGGAGGGTCGCTAATGAAAAACTGTTTTTT
V gene: TRBV6-5; J gene: TRBJ2-1; D gene: .; CDR3 length: 11; clone size: .; CDR3 protein: CASSSWGEQFF; CDR3 DNA: TGTGCCAGCAGTTCCTGGGGGGAGCAGTTCTTC
V gene: TRBV15; J gene: TRBJ1-6; D gene: .; CDR3 length: 13; clone size: once; CDR3 protein: CATRPQGNSPLHF; CDR3 DNA: TGTGCCACCAGGCCCCAGGGAAACTCACCCCTCCACTTT
V gene: TRBV4-1; J gene: TRBJ1-2; D gene: .; CDR3 length: 17; clone size: few; CDR3 protein: CASSQEQGNRPLYGYTF; CDR3 DNA: TGCGCCAGCAGCCAAGAACAGGGAAACAGGCCATTGTATGGCTACACCTTC
V gene: TRBV6-1; J gene: TRBJ2-1; D gene: TRBD2; CDR3 length: 15; clone size: once; CDR3 protein: CASSVGTSLYNEQFF; CDR3 DNA: TGTGCCAGCAGTGTCGGGACTAGCCTTTACAATGAGCAGTTCTTC
V gene: TRBV5-5; J gene: TRBJ2-1; D gene: TRBD2; CDR3 length: 17; clone size: .; CDR3 protein: CASSLGTSGGSYNEQFF; CDR3 DNA: TGTGCCAGCAGCTTGGGGACTAGCGGGGGTTCCTACAATGAGCAGTTCTTC
V gene: TRBV30; J gene: TRBJ1-1; D gene: TRBD1; CDR3 length: 12; clone size: .; CDR3 protein: CAWSIRTGRAFF; CDR3 DNA: TGTGCCTGGAGTATTAGGACAGGGCGAGCTTTCTTT
V gene: TRBV11-2; J gene: TRBJ1-3; D gene: .; CDR3 length: 17; clone size: .; CDR3 protein: CASSLDLSRSSGNTIYF; CDR3 DNA: TGTGCCAGCAGCTTAGATCTCTCCAGGTCCTCTGGAAACACCATATATTTT
V gene: TRBV5-5; J gene: TRBJ2-5; D gene: .; CDR3 length: 15; clone size: .; CDR3 protein: CASSWGSGTQETQYF; CDR3 DNA: TGTGCCAGCAGCTGGGGTTCCGGGACACAAGAGACCCAGTACTTC
V gene: TRBV5-6; J gene: TRBJ2-1; D gene: .; CDR3 length: 12; clone size: .; CDR3 protein: CASSPINNEQFF; CDR3 DNA: TGTGCCAGCAGCCCCATTAACAATGAGCAGTTCTTC
V gene: TRBV10-2; J gene: TRBJ2-1; D gene: .; CDR3 length: 14; clone size: .; CDR3 protein: CASSGPWVSNEQFF; CDR3 DNA: TGCGCCAGCAGTGGGCCTTGGGTATCTAATGAGCAGTTCTTC
V gene: TRBV2; J gene: TRBJ2-1; D gene: TRBD2; CDR3 length: 14; clone size: .; CDR3 protein: CASSEARLAGGQFF; CDR3 DNA: TGTGCCAGCAGTGAAGCAAGGCTAGCGGGGGGACAGTTCTTC
V gene: TRBV11-2; J gene: TRBJ2-7; D gene: .; CDR3 length: 13; clone size: few; CDR3 protein: CASSLQSSYEQYF; CDR3 DNA: TGTGCCAGCAGCTTACAGTCCTCCTACGAGCAGTACTTC
V gene: TRBV27; J gene: TRBJ1-2; D gene: .; CDR3 length: 13; clone size: .; CDR3 protein: CASSLYPNYGYTF; CDR3 DNA: TGTGCCAGCAGTTTGTACCCGAACTATGGCTACACCTTC
V gene: TRBV7-8; J gene: TRBJ1-4; D gene: .; CDR3 length: 12; clone size: .; CDR3 protein: CASSTNNEKLFF; CDR3 DNA: TGTGCCAGCAGCACGAATAATGAAAAACTGTTTTTT
V gene: TRBV30; J gene: TRBJ1-1; D gene: TRBD1; CDR3 length: 16; clone size: few; CDR3 protein: CAWSVPYRGGVTEAFF; CDR3 DNA: TGTGCCTGGAGTGTCCCCTACAGGGGGGGAGTCACTGAAGCTTTCTTT
V gene: TRBV30; J gene: TRBJ2-7; D gene: .; CDR3 length: 14; clone size: .; CDR3 protein: CAWSVPSATYEQYF; CDR3 DNA: TGTGCCTGGAGTGTACCCAGCGCTACCTACGAGCAGTACTTC
V gene: TRBV5-6; J gene: TRBJ2-5; D gene: TRBD1; CDR3 length: 16; clone size: few; CDR3 protein: CASSLEGGPSQETQYF; CDR3 DNA: TGTGCCAGCAGCTTGGAAGGGGGCCCTTCCCAAGAGACCCAGTACTTC
V gene: TRBV7-6; J gene: TRBJ2-1; D gene: TRBD1; CDR3 length: 16; clone size: .; CDR3 protein: CASSLRGLPPNNEQFF; CDR3 DNA: TGTGCCAGCAGCTTAAGGGGGCTGCCTCCTAACAATGAGCAGTTCTTC
V gene: TRBV4-2; J gene: TRBJ2-7; D gene: .; CDR3 length: 16; clone size: .; CDR3 protein: CASSQARGEGLEEQYF; CDR3 DNA: TGTGCCAGCAGCCAGGCCAGGGGTGAGGGGTTAGAAGAGCAGTACTTC
V gene: TRBV9; J gene: TRBJ1-2; D gene: .; CDR3 length: 18; clone size: .; CDR3 protein: CASSLQAARWGAGKDYTF; CDR3 DNA: TGTGCCAGCAGCCTACAGGCCGCGCGATGGGGGGCTGGTAAGGACTACACCTTC
V gene: TRBV6-1; J gene: TRBJ2-1; D gene: .; CDR3 length: 12; clone size: .; CDR3 protein: CASNRYRGEQFF; CDR3 DNA: TGTGCCAGCAACCGTTACCGGGGGGAGCAGTTCTTC